This TCR beta chain appears in the sequencing data of a study of glioma-infiltrating T cells. General observations from the study: Only very few CDR3 sequences appeared in both tissue and blood. Above-expected tissue-blood divergence occurred in all gliomas, most in low-grade ones.

Using RNA template, CDR3s of TCR alpha and beta were amplified with iRepertoire arm-PCR. For one-step reverse transcription and amplification, roughly 95-450 ng of tissue mRNA or PBMC total RNA was used. TCRdb itself ran the multiplex PCR reads through MiXCR, one entry per CDR3 protein. This sample has roughly 200,000 distinct CDR3 sequences, with 32% found just once. This clonotype was counted at least ten times. Its antigen is still unknown. Germline CDR1 reads SGHTA; CDR2 reads FQGNSA. The V segment lost 1 base and the J segment 7 bases; nucleotides outside the gene matches: 3. CDR3 length: 16 residues.

Sequences were obtained from glioma tissue, nonneoplastic brain tissue, or PBMCs (not recorded which). The TCR comes from a human donor with low-grade glioma or glioblastoma, undergoing nonglioma brain surgery, or in good health (not recorded which). This sequence joins TRBV7-2 and TRBJ2-1; 14 bases map to TRBD2. CDR3 loop: CASSLEGTSGSNEQFF. The CDR3 DNA follows: TGTGCCAGCAGCTTAGAGGGGACTAGCGGGAGTAATGAGCAGTTCTTC.